One sample yielded the 15 T cell receptor beta chains listed below, sequenced in a study of T cells in Graves' hyperthyroidism and ophthalmopathy. TCR beta CDR3 regions were amplified from RNA transcripts. With the HTBI primer set, the TCR CDR3 went through a first round of RT-PCR. TCRdb fed the multiplex PCR reads into MiXCR, producing one record per CDR3 protein. The sample includes more than 300,000 distinct CDR3 sequences, approximately 13% seen only once; the top ten take roughly 25%. The source material was blood. All receptors come from a woman aged 30 to 39 with Graves' hyperthyroidism.

This clonotype was detected many times. The CDR3 DNA reads TGTGCCAGCAGACACCTCTACGAGCAGTACTTC. This encodes CASRHLYEQYF. The chain combines TRBV28 with TRBJ2-7; D is uncertain. Germline CDR1 and CDR2: MDHEN and SYDVKM. This CDR3 has 11 amino acids. V was cut by 6 bases and J by 3 bases, with 6 bases left in between.

The gene calls are TRBV5-1 and TRBJ1-2, with D possibly TRBD1 on 5 matching bases. V was clipped by 4 bases and J by 6 bases, with 19 bases between them. Germline lookup yields CDR1 SGHRS and CDR2 YFSETQ. This CDR3 spans 15 amino acids. The CDR3 spells CASSVELPGINGYTF. The CDR3 nucleotides read TGCGCCAGCAGCGTAGAACTCCCAGGGATTAATGGCTACACCTTC.

This clonotype was counted many times. The chain is built from TRBV28 and TRBJ2-7; the D gene is possibly TRBD1 (5 bases). The germline V and J ends were trimmed by 6 bases and 1 base, with 22 bases remaining between them. The CDR3 is made up of 17 amino acids. Germline assignment: CDR1 MDHEN and CDR2 SYDVKM. The CDR3 DNA reads as TGTGCCAGCAGCCCCAACAGGATAGGGGCTACTTCCTACGAGCAGTACTTC. Its protein product is CASSPNRIGATSYEQYF.

In its sample, this clonotype was seen many times. The chain joins TRBV30 to TRBJ2-1; D not certain. Trimming took off 3 bases at V and 8 bases at J, with 17 bases between the two ends. The CDR3 length is 14 residues. Germline CDR1 GTSNPN, CDR2 SVGIG (reference sequence). DNA of the CDR3: TGTGCCTGGAGCCGGTCGCAGACGGCGGATGAGCAGTTCTTC. Its protein product is CAWSRSQTADEQFF.

This clonotype has a handful of counts. This chain connects TRBV9 to TRBJ2-2, with D possibly matching TRBD1 (5 bases). CDR1 and CDR2 (germline): SGDLS, YYNGEE. With 0 bases removed from V and 0 bases from J, the gap between germline ends came to 18 bases. The CDR3 spans 19 residues. The CDR3 nucleotides are TGTGCCAGCAGCGTAGCCCCTTCCGACAGAAAGTCGAACACCGGGGAGCTGTTTTTT. Amino acids: CASSVAPSDRKSNTGELFF.

This clonotype was recorded many times. The rearrangement links TRBV20-1 to TRBJ2-3; no firm D call. The V gene's germline CDR1 is DFQATT and CDR2 SNEGSKA (reference sequence). The CDR3 covers 15 residues. Trimming removed 6 bases from V and 0 bases from J, with 16 bases in between. As DNA, the CDR3 is TGCAGTGCCAGCAAAGGCCACTCTAGCACAGATACGCAGTATTTT. It translates to CSASKGHSSTDTQYF.

The chain recombines TRBV10-3 with TRBJ2-1; 10 positions agree with TRBD2. The CDR3 covers 18 residues. V lost 4 bases, J lost 7 bases, and 16 bases stayed unmatched. The germline CDR1 and CDR2 sequences are ENHRY and SYGVKD. The CDR3 reads CAISVIRNRGSGRNEQFF. CDR3 DNA sequence: TGTGCCATCAGTGTGATCCGAAATCGAGGTAGCGGGAGGAATGAGCAGTTCTTC.

The chain combines TRBV9 with TRBJ2-3, with 7 bases identical to TRBD2. The V gene end was trimmed by 1 base and the J gene end by 5 bases; junction bases not matched to a gene: 10. Germline V gene sequence: CDR1 SGDLS, CDR2 YYNGEE. CDR3 size: 16 residues. The CDR3 here is CASSVNPAGALDTQYF. The CDR3 DNA reads TGTGCCAGCAGCGTAAATCCCGCGGGAGCCCTAGATACGCAGTATTTT.

This clonotype was seen many times. V is TRBV2 and J is TRBJ2-1; perhaps TRBD2 as D (6 bases). Germline-derived CDR1 and CDR2 are SNHLY and FYNNEI. This CDR3 spans 16 amino acids. V gave up 4 bases and J gave up 2 bases, with 15 bases separating them. CDR3 residues: CASSAYGSGAYNEQFF. CDR3 bases: TGTGCCAGCAGTGCTTACGGGAGTGGCGCCTACAATGAGCAGTTCTTC.

This clonotype occurred a few times. The rearrangement links TRBV6-1 to TRBJ2-1, with D uncertain. This CDR3 has 13 amino acids. CDR1 is MNHNS and CDR2 is SASEGT in the germline V gene. V was cut by 8 bases and J by 7 bases, with 15 bases left in between. The CDR3 nucleotides read TGTGCCAGCGCTCCTAATTCCTGGAATGAGCAGTTCTTC. It specifies CASAPNSWNEQFF.

This clonotype has only a few counts. The rearrangement links TRBV20-1 to TRBJ2-1; D unclear. The CDR3 extends over 14 amino acids. From germline, CDR1 is DFQATT and CDR2 SNEGSKA (reference sequence). Trimming took off 3 bases at V and 4 bases at J, with 13 bases between the two ends. The CDR3 protein is CSAREWSQYNEQFF. The CDR3 nucleotides read TGCAGTGCTAGGGAGTGGTCGCAATACAATGAGCAGTTCTTC.

This clonotype was counted at least ten times. The V and J genes are TRBV5-4 and TRBJ2-1; 9 bases match TRBD2. The CDR3 totals 13 residues. Germline values: CDR1 SGHNT, CDR2 YYREEE (reference sequence). V lost 7 bases, J lost 7 bases, and 6 bases stayed unmatched. The CDR3 DNA follows: TGTGCCAGCGGGCGGGAGGGCGGAAATGAGCAGTTCTTC. Protein: CASGREGGNEQFF.

This clonotype was detected ten times or more. CDR3 residues: CASSPTPLAGPDTQYF. The DNA of the CDR3 is TGTGCCAGCAGCCCAACCCCCCTAGCGGGACCAGATACGCAGTATTTT. V is TRBV7-2 and J is TRBJ2-3; 9 bases are shared with TRBD2. J was trimmed by 4 bases and V by 5 bases; bases with no gene match: 10. CDR3 length equals 16 residues. Germline V gene sequence: CDR1 SGHTA, CDR2 FQGNSA. Full variable domain (rest looked up from reference TRBV7-2 and TRBJ2-3): GAGVSQSPSNKVTEKGKDVELRCDPISGHTALYWYRQSLGQGLEFLIYFQGNSAPDKSGLPSDRFSAERTGGSVSTLTIQRTQQEDSAVYLCASSPTPLAGPDTQYFGPGTRLTVL.

Ten or more counts support this clonotype. The J gene is TRBJ2-7, the V gene TRBV27, with D possibly called TRBD1 or TRBD2 (5 bases each). Trimming shortened V by 5 bases and J by 6 bases, and 14 bases separated the two germline ends. Germline CDR1 MNHEY, CDR2 SMNVEV (reference sequence). This CDR3 is built from 13 residues. CDR3 nucleotide sequence: TGTGCCAGCAGTCCTGGGACCAAGGGCGAGCAGTACTTC. Its protein is CASSPGTKGEQYF.

This clonotype was observed many times. The genes are TRBV5-1 and TRBJ2-3, with D maybe TRBD2 (6 bases). Germline-derived CDR1 and CDR2 are SGHRS and YFSETQ. The CDR3 length is 14 residues. The ends were cut back, 4 bases at V and 7 bases at J, with 16 bases in the middle. The CDR3 nucleotides are TGCGCCAGCAGCGACGCCGGTGGGGGGAATACGCAGTATTTT. Its translation: CASSDAGGGNTQYF.